This T cell receptor beta chain was sequenced in a study of blood T cell repertoires in COVID-19 (dated by TCRdb to the early 2020s). Broadly, across the study: Collaborator samples came from the United States, Italy and Spain and covered acute and convalescent phases of COVID-19. Where available, HLA class I and class II types were obtained from metadata supplied by the sample provider rather than from assay-based typing. Samples were obtained from the ongoing ImmuneRACE study (first 160 participants) and from 1,254 subjects provided by 6 global collaborators. The repertoires were made available in a free public database intended to serve as a resource for research on the immune response to SARS-CoV-2. The prospective study material was composed of cDNA or gDNA derived from T cells, B-cell-depleted T cells, or PBMCs. Sample metadata almost always included a de-identified subject ID, COVID-19 status, age in years and sex. The dataset comprised deeply sampled blood TCRbeta repertoires from subjects exposed to, actively infected with, or recovered from COVID-19. Overall results and qualifications from the work: Clinical and demographic metadata were provided uncurated, with the amount varying by source and participant.

The CDR3 runs 15 residues from the cysteine to the phenylalanine. The entry retains the CDR3 DNA only, 45 bases that are in frame from base 1. CDR1 and CDR2 were assigned from the germline V gene (reference sequence) as LNHNV and YYDKDF. Compared with germline, V lacks 3 bases and J lacks 8 bases; bases without a gene match: 7. This clone has a handful of counts. No antigen is known for it. No base-level quality is on record; no much larger clone is a single base apart. The collaborating institutions used their own protocols to collect whole blood in K2EDTA tubes. For TCRbeta analysis, collaborators shipped samples in one of three forms: frozen whole blood, isolated PBMCs, or DNA extracted from either of those sample types. TCRbeta CDR3 regions were amplified from genomic DNA by means of the immunoSEQ Assay, a bias-controlled multiplex PCR. On the study's bioinformatics: Within the assay, amplification of reference gene primers was used to estimate how many nucleated cells each sample contained. To quantify the absolute abundance of each unique TCRbeta CDR3 rearrangement, sequence reads were collapsed and filtered. For each sample, productive Simpson clonality was calculated as the square root of Simpson's diversity index across productive rearrangements. The immuneACCESS repertoire file appears here via TCRdb, limited to in-frame rearrangements. These files lack a portion of the clones; in checked studies, under half of the deficit traces to unresolved V genes, and the cause of the others is not known. For V, J and clone size, that table is used; D and trimming come from the DNA. Within this sample are about 73,000 clones, with 70% to 75% of them counted one time only. The biggest ten clones account for approximately 24% of the sample.

The chain is made from TRBV15 and TRBJ1-4, with 9 bases matching TRBD1. The sequenced sample was peripheral blood. The receptor was derived from a man between 60 and 75 years old with acute or convalescent COVID-19. The base sequence is TGTGCCACCAGCAGCGGGACAGGGCGAGGAGAAAAACTGTTTTTT. This encodes CATSSGTGRGEKLFF. The entire variable domain, with the stretches around the CDR3 drawn from the reference TRBV15 and TRBJ1-4 proteins, is DAMVIQNPRYQVTQFGKPVTLSCSQTLNHNVMYWYQQKSSQAPKLLFHYYDKDFNNEADTPDNFQSRRPNTSFCFLDIRSPGLGDTAMYLCATSSGTGRGEKLFFGSGTQLSVL.